This TCR beta chain was captured by sequencing in a study of blood T cell repertoires in COVID-19. Using immunoSEQ multiplex PCR, the repertoire was profiled, and TCRdb retains in-frame clones only, with some absent. The sample consists of 85,000 to 110,000 clones, roughly 82% of them appearing once. With 4 bases clipped from V and 4 bases from J, the junction kept 4 bases outside the gene matches. This CDR3 spans 14 amino acids. Germline loops: CDR1 SGHRS, CDR2 YFSETQ. Sequences were obtained from peripheral blood. The source of this sequence is a human donor in a cohort sampled during active COVID-19. The V and J genes are TRBV5-1 and TRBJ2-7; 11 bases are shared with TRBD1. CDR3 region: CASSTGTGGYEQYF. CDR3 nucleotides: TGCGCCAGCAGCACCGGGACAGGGGGATACGAGCAGTACTTC.